The present T cell receptor (beta chain) was sequenced within a study of OX40 agonist ivuxolimab in advanced cancers. This CDR3 has 15 amino acids. The J segment lost 5 bases and the V segment lost 0 bases, leaving 6 bases of the junction unmatched. Germline CDR1 reads MNHEY; CDR2 reads SVGAGI. Profiling relied on immunoSEQ multiplex PCR, and the TCRdb table lists in-frame clones only, not all of them. The sample has fewer than 20,000 clones, about 84% seen once. The starting material was CD4+ or CD8+ T cells sorted from blood, obtained in a trial of the OX40 agonist ivuxolimab. This clonotype originated in an adult with an advanced solid tumor such as melanoma, head and neck, liver or kidney cancer. This sequence joins TRBV6-5 and TRBJ2-7, with TRBD1 matching 8 bases. CDR3 in DNA: TGTGCCAGCAGTTACTCGAGACAGGGGTCAGACGAGCAGTACTTC. Translation: CASSYSRQGSDEQYF.